These 21 T cell receptor beta chains were sequenced from one sample in a study of cytotoxic CD8 clonotypes in ibrutinib-treated CLL. Measured with immunoSEQ multiplex PCR; TCRdb has only the in-frame clones, and not every one. The profile shows 150,000 to 200,000 clones, around 72% of them singletons. Sequencing was performed on PBMCs, taken after 24 months of ibrutinib treatment. The receptor source for this set is a human donor with chronic lymphocytic leukemia.

V gene TRBV7-9 combines with J gene TRBJ1-2, with TRBD1 matching over 9 bases. The CDR3 totals 14 residues. Germline trimming cut 3 bases from V and 3 bases from J; bases unmatched to any gene: 2. Germline V gene lookup returns CDR1 SEHNR and CDR2 FQNEAQ (reference sequence). In DNA form, the CDR3 reads TGTGCCAGCAGCTTGGGACAGGGTGACTATGGCTACACCTTC. Protein sequence: CASSLGQGDYGYTF.

The J gene is TRBJ2-5, the V gene TRBV19, with D perhaps TRBD1 (6 bases). With 3 bases removed from V and 0 bases from J, the gap between germline ends came to 14 bases. CDR1 is LNHDA, CDR2 SQIVND, per germline (reference sequence). This CDR3 has 16 residues. The DNA for the CDR3 is TGTGCCAGTAGTATGGGGGCAGCAAGCTACCAAGAGACCCAGTACTTC. Its protein product is CASSMGAASYQETQYF.

This chain joins TRBV4-3 and TRBJ2-7, with TRBD1 matching over 9 bases. This CDR3 is built from 16 residues. V lost 2 bases to trimming and J lost 0 bases; unmatched junction nucleotides: 5. Germline CDR1 LGHNA, CDR2 YSLEER. CDR3 region: CASSQRDRGDSYEQYF. CDR3 in DNA: TGCGCCAGCAGCCAACGCGACAGGGGGGACTCCTACGAGCAGTACTTC.

The V and J genes are TRBV27 and TRBJ2-7; a possible D gene is TRBD1 (6 bases). The V end lost 6 bases, the J end lost 3 bases, and 9 bases lay between the germline ends. The CDR3 has 12 residues. CDR1 and CDR2 from the germline V gene are MNHEY and SMNVEV (reference sequence). This CDR3 is CASRDSHYEQYF. The CDR3 nucleotides read TGTGCCAGCAGGGACAGCCACTACGAGCAGTACTTC.

V and J are TRBV5-1 and TRBJ1-4; no definite D call. The CDR3 contains 15 residues. V lost 6 bases to trimming and J lost 5 bases, with 17 bases between them. CDR1 is SGHRS, CDR2 YFSETQ, per germline. The CDR3 DNA is TGCGCCAGCACCCTAGATTGGGGAGCGAATGAAAAACTGTTTTTT. Its protein is CASTLDWGANEKLFF. The full variable domain, its missing parts supplied by reference TRBV5-1 and TRBJ1-4, is KAGVTQTPRYLIKTRGQQVTLSCSPISGHRSVSWYQQTPGQGLQFLFEYFSETQRNKGNFPGRFSGRQFSNSRSEMNVSTLELGDSALYLCASTLDWGANEKLFFGSGTQLSVL.

The CDR3 protein is CSVARGTGGFYEQYF. CDR3 sequence (DNA): TGCAGCGTTGCCCGCGGGACAGGGGGCTTCTACGAGCAGTACTTC. The chain couples TRBV29-1 to TRBJ2-7; 12 bases match TRBD1. Trimming removed 4 bases from V and 3 bases from J; junction bases left unmatched: 7. The CDR3 has 15 residues. Germline values: CDR1 SQVTM, CDR2 ANQGSEA.

The gene calls are TRBV4-3 and TRBJ1-1; possible D gene TRBD1, 6 bases. Trimming stripped 1 base from V and 4 bases from J, with 10 bases between. This CDR3 has 14 residues. From germline, CDR1 is LGHNA and CDR2 YSLEER. CDR3 nucleotides: TGCGCCAGCAGCCAAGGACAGGTACTCACTGAAGCTTTCTTT. It translates to CASSQGQVLTEAFF.

A single count supports this clone. The V and J genes are TRBV18 and TRBJ2-2, with 7 bases lining up with TRBD2. J gave up 2 bases and V 2 bases, and 5 bases lay outside the gene matches. In germline, CDR1 is KGHSH, CDR2 LQKENI. The CDR3 length is 16 residues. CDR3 DNA sequence: TGTGCCAGCTCACCATCAACGGGAGGCAACACCGGGGAGCTGTTTTTT. Translation gives CASSPSTGGNTGELFF.

The chain combines TRBV6-7 with TRBJ2-2, with D perhaps TRBD2 (6 bases). TRBV6-7 is labeled an ORF, and its function is uncertain. V was clipped by 0 bases and J by 3 bases, with 20 bases between them. This CDR3 comprises 19 residues. CDR3 residues: CASSYSIRGTSMYTGELFF. CDR3 DNA: TGTGCCAGCAGTTACTCGATTCGAGGAACTAGCATGTACACCGGGGAGCTGTTTTTT.

Remarks on this clone: This same CDR3 is encoded by further DNA sequences in the sample. The chain uses TRBV5-1 and TRBJ2-7; 11 positions match TRBD1. Germline V gene lookup returns CDR1 SGHRS and CDR2 YFSETQ. Germline trimming cut 4 bases from V and 4 bases from J; bases unmatched to any gene: 4. CDR3 length: 14 amino acids. The CDR3 DNA follows: TGCGCCAGCAGCACCGGACAGGGGGCATACGAGCAGTACTTC. This encodes CASSTGQGAYEQYF.

The V gene is TRBV7-8, the J gene TRBJ1-2; D is possibly TRBD1 (6 bases). With 4 bases removed from V and 1 base from J, the gap between germline ends came to 16 bases. The CDR3 has 16 residues. CDR1 and CDR2 from the germline V gene are SGHVS and FQNEAQ. The CDR3 DNA sequence: TGTGCCAGCAGCTCCTCGACAGGACGGCATAACTATGGCTACACCTTC. Encoded protein: CASSSSTGRHNYGYTF.

The chain joins TRBV9 to TRBJ2-1; 10 bases match TRBD2. The ends lost 7 bases at V and 10 bases at J; junction bases unmatched: 20. CDR1 is SGDLS and CDR2 is YYNGEE in the germline V gene. The CDR3 runs 17 residues. The CDR3 protein is CASGARDRSGRAEEQFF. CDR3 DNA sequence: TGTGCCAGCGGGGCCAGGGACAGGAGCGGGAGGGCCGAAGAGCAGTTCTTC.

The rearrangement links TRBV4-2 to TRBJ2-3; D is unresolved. This CDR3 is 17 amino acids long. CDR1 is LGHNA and CDR2 is YNFKEQ in the germline V gene. Trimming removed 4 bases at V and 0 bases at J, with 17 bases between. CDR3 region: CASSLKPGEPSTDTQYF. CDR3 in DNA: TGTGCCAGCAGCCTAAAACCTGGAGAACCTAGCACAGATACGCAGTATTTT.

This clone was picked up a small number of times. This chain links TRBV6-1 with TRBJ1-1; 7 bases align to TRBD1. The germline V gene has CDR1 MNHNS and CDR2 SASEGT. This CDR3 is built from 14 residues. V shed 11 bases, J shed 0 bases, and the junction held 9 bases outside the gene matches. Written as DNA, the CDR3 is TGTGCCGGTAAAACTACAGGGGTGAACACTGAAGCTTTCTTT. This encodes CAGKTTGVNTEAFF.

This clone was picked up a small number of times. The J gene is TRBJ2-1, the V gene TRBV5-4, with 13 bases matching TRBD2. V shed 4 bases and J 5 bases; nucleotides not matched to a gene: 9. The germline gives CDR1 SGHNT, CDR2 YYREEE (reference sequence). The CDR3 length is 17 residues. CDR3 amino acids: CASSPGTSGIADNEQFF. The CDR3, as DNA: TGTGCCAGCAGCCCCGGGACTAGCGGGATAGCGGACAATGAGCAGTTCTTC.

V gene TRBV5-1 combines with J gene TRBJ1-1; D is unclear. The CDR3 runs to 14 residues. Germline V gives CDR1 SGHRS, CDR2 YFSETQ. Trimming took off 1 base at V and 1 base at J, with 8 bases between the two ends. The CDR3 bases are TGCGCCAGCAGCTTGATGGATGAGAACACTGAAGCTTTCTTT. It codes for CASSLMDENTEAFF.

The chain has TRBV27 and TRBJ2-7; D unresolved. V gave up 3 bases and J gave up 1 base, with 7 bases separating them. Germline V CDR1 and CDR2: MNHEY, SMNVEV (reference sequence). This CDR3 has 13 residues. As DNA, the CDR3 is TGTGCCAGCAGTTTTGGGCATTCCTACGAGCAGTACTTC. This encodes CASSFGHSYEQYF.

The gene calls are TRBV4-3 and TRBJ2-3; 7 nucleotides align to TRBD2. V trimming: 0 bases; J trimming: 2 bases; junction bases outside the gene matches: 11. The CDR3 has 18 residues. Germline CDR1 reads LGHNA; CDR2 reads YSLEER. CDR3 coding DNA: TGCGCCAGCAGCCAAGACTGGTCAGCGGGAACCTACACAGATACGCAGTATTTT. Translated, it gives CASSQDWSAGTYTDTQYF.

The chain recombines TRBV9 with TRBJ2-7, with 11 bases fitting TRBD2. Germline loops: CDR1 SGDLS, CDR2 YYNGEE. This CDR3 is built from 14 residues. J lost 4 bases, V lost 3 bases, and 3 bases had no gene match. CDR3 region: CASSAGLAAYEQYF. DNA for the CDR3: TGTGCCAGCAGCGCGGGACTAGCGGCTTACGAGCAGTACTTC.

The table lists this clone with a count of one. V and J are TRBV5-4 and TRBJ1-5, with a tentative D call TRBD1 (5 bases). The V gene lost 3 bases and the J gene lost 6 bases, with 16 bases spanning the gap. The germline CDR1 and CDR2 sequences are SGHNT and YYREEE (reference sequence). This CDR3 comprises 15 residues. DNA of the CDR3: TGTGCCAGCAGCTCCACCCCAGGGTTGGGTCAGCCCCAGCATTTT. Amino acid sequence: CASSSTPGLGQPQHF.

The rearrangement links TRBV27 to TRBJ2-5, with a tentative D call TRBD1 (5 bases). Germline assignment: CDR1 MNHEY and CDR2 SMNVEV (reference sequence). V was pared by 5 bases and J by 3 bases, with 13 bases between. The CDR3 is made up of 14 amino acids. The CDR3 sequence is CASSTSRVKETQYF. In DNA, the CDR3 is TGTGCCAGCAGTACGTCCAGGGTAAAAGAGACCCAGTACTTC.